This T cell receptor (beta chain) comes out of a study of cytomegalovirus exposure and HLA in healthy donors. Overall study results and limits: TCR beta chains numbering 150 to 200 were designated cytomegalovirus-associated. Reports credit the classifier with highly specific, highly sensitive diagnosis of cytomegalovirus status.

The V gene end was trimmed by 3 bases and the J gene end by 2 bases; junction bases not matched to a gene: 7. The CDR3 totals 15 residues. CDR1 and CDR2 (germline): SNHLY, FYNNEI. The 120-subject validation cohort, separate from the 666-subject first cohort, included the donors. Generated by immunoSEQ multiplex PCR, the TCRdb table keeps only in-frame clones and is missing some. This sample has 200,000 or so clones, with 75% to 85% found just once. For this clone: What it recognizes is unknown.

This clonotype was obtained from a woman aged 25 to 45 in good health and CMV-seropositive. Sequencing was done on a sample of PBMCs. The chain has TRBV2 and TRBJ2-7; 7 positions match TRBD2. The CDR3, as DNA: TGTGCCAGCAGTGAGGGGGGGTTGGTAACCTACGAGCAGTACTTC. The encoded protein is CASSEGGLVTYEQYF.